This TCR beta chain stems from a study of blood T cell repertoires in COVID-19. Overall study: Acute and convalescent COVID-19 samples came from the United States, Italy and Spain. PBMCs, B-cell-depleted T cells, or T cells were the source of the cDNA or gDNA that made up the material.

Seattle's cohort entered during active infection and was followed longitudinally. Original analysis: The authors estimated nucleated cell counts from reference gene primer amplification. The assay was immunoSEQ multiplex PCR, and TCRdb's table has in-frame clones only and misses some. The DNA was the basis for D and trimming; V, J and clone size are from that table. Of more than 150,000 clones detected, 94% appear once; the ten largest clones hold about 0.76%. V was cut by 3 bases and J by 3 bases, with 9 bases left in between. CDR1 and CDR2 (germline): LNHDA, SQIVND (reference sequence). The CDR3 is made up of 13 amino acids.

The chain employs TRBV19 and TRBJ2-7; the D gene is possibly TRBD1 (6 bases). This TCR was sampled from a man aged 25 to 40 with COVID-19, enrolled during active disease. Sequencing was performed on peripheral blood. CDR3 region: CASSIGQSYEQYF. The CDR3 nucleotides are TGTGCCAGTAGTATCGGACAGAGCTACGAGCAGTACTTC.